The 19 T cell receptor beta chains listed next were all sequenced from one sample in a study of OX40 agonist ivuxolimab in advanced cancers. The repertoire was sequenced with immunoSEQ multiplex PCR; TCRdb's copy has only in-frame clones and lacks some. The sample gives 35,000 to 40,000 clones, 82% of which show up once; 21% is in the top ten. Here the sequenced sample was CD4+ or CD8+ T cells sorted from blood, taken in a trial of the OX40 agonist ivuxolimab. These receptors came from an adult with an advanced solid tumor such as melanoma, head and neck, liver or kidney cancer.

The CDR3 sequence is CASSYRLRRFNEQYF. The CDR3 DNA reads TGTGCCAGCAGTTATCGCCTACGCCGATTCAACGAGCAGTACTTC. The rearrangement joins TRBV28 to TRBJ2-7; D not certain. This CDR3 region has 15 residues. Looked up from germline, CDR1 is MDHEN and CDR2 is SYDVKM. V was trimmed by 4 bases and J by 5 bases, leaving 18 bases between them. Based on the CDR3 plus reference TRBV28 and TRBJ2-7, the full variable domain is DVKVTQSSRYLVKRTGEKVFLECVQDMDHENMFWYRQDPGLGLRLIYFSYDVKMKEKGDIPEGYSVSREKKERFSLILESASTNQTSMYLCASSYRLRRFNEQYFGPGTRLTVT.

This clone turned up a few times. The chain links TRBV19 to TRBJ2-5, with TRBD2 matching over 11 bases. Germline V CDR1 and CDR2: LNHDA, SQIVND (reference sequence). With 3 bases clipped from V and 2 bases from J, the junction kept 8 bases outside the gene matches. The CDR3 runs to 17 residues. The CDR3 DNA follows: TGTGCCAGTAGTATGTCTAGCGGGAGGACGGCTCAAGAGACCCAGTACTTC. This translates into CASSMSSGRTAQETQYF.

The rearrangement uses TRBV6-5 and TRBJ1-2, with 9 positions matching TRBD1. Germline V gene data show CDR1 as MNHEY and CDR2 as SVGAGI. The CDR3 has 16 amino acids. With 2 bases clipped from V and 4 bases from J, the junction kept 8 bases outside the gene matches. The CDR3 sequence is CASSYQRTGDLYGYTF. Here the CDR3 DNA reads TGTGCCAGCAGTTACCAACGGACAGGGGACCTCTATGGCTACACCTTC.

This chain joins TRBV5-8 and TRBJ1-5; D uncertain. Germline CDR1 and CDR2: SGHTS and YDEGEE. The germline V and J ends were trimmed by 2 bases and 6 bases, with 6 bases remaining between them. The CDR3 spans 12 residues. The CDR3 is CASSLRGQPQHF. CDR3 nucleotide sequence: TGTGCCAGCAGCTTACGGGGTCAGCCCCAGCATTTT.

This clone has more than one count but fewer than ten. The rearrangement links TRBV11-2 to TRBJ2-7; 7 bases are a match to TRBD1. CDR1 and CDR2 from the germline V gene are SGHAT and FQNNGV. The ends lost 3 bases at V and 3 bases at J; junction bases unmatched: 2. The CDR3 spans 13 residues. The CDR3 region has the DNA TGTGCCAGCAGCTTTAACAGGGGCTACGAGCAGTACTTC. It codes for CASSFNRGYEQYF.

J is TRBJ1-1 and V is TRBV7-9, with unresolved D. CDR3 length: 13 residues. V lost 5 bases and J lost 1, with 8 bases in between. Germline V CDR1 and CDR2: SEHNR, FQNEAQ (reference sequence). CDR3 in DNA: TGTGCCAGCAGCGCCAGCAGGAACACTGAAGCTTTCTTT. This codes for CASSASRNTEAFF.

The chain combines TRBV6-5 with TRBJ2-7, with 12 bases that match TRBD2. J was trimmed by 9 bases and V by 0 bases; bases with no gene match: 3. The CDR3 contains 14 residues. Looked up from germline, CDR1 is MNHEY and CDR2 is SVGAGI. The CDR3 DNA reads TGTGCCAGCAGTTACTCGACTAGCGGGAGAGGGCAGTACTTC. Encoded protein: CASSYSTSGRGQYF.

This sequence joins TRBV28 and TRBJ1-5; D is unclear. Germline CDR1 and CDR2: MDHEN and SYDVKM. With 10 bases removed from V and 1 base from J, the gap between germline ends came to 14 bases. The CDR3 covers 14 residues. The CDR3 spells CATAPPGSNQPQHF. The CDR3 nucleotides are TGTGCCACCGCGCCTCCTGGGAGCAATCAGCCCCAGCATTTT.

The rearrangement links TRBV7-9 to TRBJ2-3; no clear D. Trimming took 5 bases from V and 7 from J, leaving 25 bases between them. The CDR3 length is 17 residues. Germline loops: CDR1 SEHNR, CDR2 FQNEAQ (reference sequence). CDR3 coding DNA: TGTGCCAGCAGCCCACCTTTGAGGACGGGTGGCTGGTATACGCAGTATTTT. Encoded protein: CASSPPLRTGGWYTQYF.

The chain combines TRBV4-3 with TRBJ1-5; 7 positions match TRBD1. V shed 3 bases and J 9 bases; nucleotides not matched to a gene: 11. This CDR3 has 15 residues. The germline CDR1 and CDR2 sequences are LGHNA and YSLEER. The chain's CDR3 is CASSQVRGGDWPQHF. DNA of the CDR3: TGCGCCAGCAGCCAGGTTAGAGGGGGCGACTGGCCCCAGCATTTT.

CDR3 residues: CAWSVGNTIYF. CDR3 DNA: TGTGCCTGGAGCGTTGGAAACACCATATATTTT. The rearrangement links TRBV30 to TRBJ1-3, with D unclear. V lost 3 bases and J 3 bases, leaving 3 bases between the germline ends. The CDR3 loop spans 11 amino acids. The V gene's germline CDR1 is GTSNPN and CDR2 SVGIG (reference sequence).

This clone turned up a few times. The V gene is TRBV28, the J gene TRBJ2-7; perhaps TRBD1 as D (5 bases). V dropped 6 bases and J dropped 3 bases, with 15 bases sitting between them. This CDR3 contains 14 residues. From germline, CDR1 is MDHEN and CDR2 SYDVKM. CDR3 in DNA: TGTGCCAGCAGGAAAAGGACACTGCACTACGAGCAGTACTTC. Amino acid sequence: CASRKRTLHYEQYF.

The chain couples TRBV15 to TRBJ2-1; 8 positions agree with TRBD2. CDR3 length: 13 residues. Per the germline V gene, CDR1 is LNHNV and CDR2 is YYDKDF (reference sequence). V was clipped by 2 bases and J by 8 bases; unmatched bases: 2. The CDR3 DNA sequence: TGTGCCACCAGCAGAAGCGGGAGCTATGAGCAGTTCTTC. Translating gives CATSRSGSYEQFF.

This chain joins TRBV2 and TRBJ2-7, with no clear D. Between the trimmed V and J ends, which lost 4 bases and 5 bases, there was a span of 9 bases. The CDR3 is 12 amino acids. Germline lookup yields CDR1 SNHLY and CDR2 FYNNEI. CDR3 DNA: TGTGCCAGCAGTGCCACTGCTCACGAGCAGTACTTC. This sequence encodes CASSATAHEQYF.

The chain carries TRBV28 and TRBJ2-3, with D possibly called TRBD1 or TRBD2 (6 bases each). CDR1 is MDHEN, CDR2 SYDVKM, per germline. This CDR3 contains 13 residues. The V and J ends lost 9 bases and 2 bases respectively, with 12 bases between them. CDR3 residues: CASLGGVTDTQYF. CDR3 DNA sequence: TGTGCCAGTCTGGGGGGCGTCACAGATACGCAGTATTTT.

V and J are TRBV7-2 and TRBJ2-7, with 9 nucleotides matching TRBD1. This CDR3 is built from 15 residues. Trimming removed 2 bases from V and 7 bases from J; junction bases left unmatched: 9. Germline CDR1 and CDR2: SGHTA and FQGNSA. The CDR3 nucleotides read TGTGCCAGCAGCTTAACAGGGGGCCTGATGGGAGAGCAGTACTTC. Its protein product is CASSLTGGLMGEQYF. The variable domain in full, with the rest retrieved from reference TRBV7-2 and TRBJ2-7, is GAGVSQSPSNKVTEKGKDVELRCDPISGHTALYWYRQSLGQGLEFLIYFQGNSAPDKSGLPSDRFSAERTGGSVSTLTIQRTQQEDSAVYLCASSLTGGLMGEQYFGPGTRLTVT.

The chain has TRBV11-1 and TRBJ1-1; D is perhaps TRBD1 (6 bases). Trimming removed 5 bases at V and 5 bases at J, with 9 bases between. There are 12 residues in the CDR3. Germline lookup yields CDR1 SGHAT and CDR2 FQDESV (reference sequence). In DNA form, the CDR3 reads TGTGCCAGCAGCGCAAGGGGGACTGAAGCTTTCTTT. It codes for CASSARGTEAFF.

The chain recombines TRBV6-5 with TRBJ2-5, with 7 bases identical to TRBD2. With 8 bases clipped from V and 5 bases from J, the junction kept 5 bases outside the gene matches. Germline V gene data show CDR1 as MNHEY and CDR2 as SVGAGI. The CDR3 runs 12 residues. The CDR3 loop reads CASRGGRETQYF. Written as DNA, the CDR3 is TGTGCCAGCCGGGGAGGGAGGGAGACCCAGTACTTC.

Here the CDR3 reads CASSRDSRGLYNEQFF. In DNA form, the CDR3 reads TGCGCCAGCTCGAGGGACAGCCGGGGCCTCTACAATGAGCAGTTCTTC. This chain uses TRBV5-1 with TRBJ2-1; 7 bases are shared with TRBD1. J gave up 3 bases and V 7 bases, and 13 bases lay outside the gene matches. This CDR3 region has 16 residues. From germline, CDR1 is SGHRS and CDR2 YFSETQ.